This TCR beta chain was identified in a study of T-cell reconstitution after alpha-beta-depleted transplantation in children. Study conclusions and caveats: Hyperexpanded clones declined; after one year, newly produced T cells mostly supplied diversity. Reportedly, only several hundred clones from non-depleted graft cells drove alpha-beta T-cell counts at about two months. Some patients owed their high day-60 TCRbeta diversity to surviving recipient T cells and thymic progenitors.

Unique molecular identifiers featured in how the TCRbeta library was prepared. TCRdb used MiXCR to reprocess the PCR reads, holding one entry per CDR3 protein. Here the sample spans approximately 200,000 distinct CDR3 sequences, roughly 6.5% being singletons. This clonotype was detected ten times or more. Its target is not known. The specimen comprised PBMCs, sampled before TCRalphabeta/CD19-depleted stem cell transplant. This clonotype originated in a girl in the first two years of life with combined immunodeficiency, due to receive a stem cell transplant.

CDR3 sequence (DNA): TGTGCCAGCTCACCACCGAGAAATGAGCAGTTCTTC. Translated: CASSPPRNEQFF. The chain recombines TRBV18 with TRBJ2-1; D is unresolved. This CDR3 is built from 12 residues. Germline lookup yields CDR1 KGHSH and CDR2 LQKENI. The V gene lost 0 bases and the J gene lost 7 bases, with 4 bases spanning the gap.